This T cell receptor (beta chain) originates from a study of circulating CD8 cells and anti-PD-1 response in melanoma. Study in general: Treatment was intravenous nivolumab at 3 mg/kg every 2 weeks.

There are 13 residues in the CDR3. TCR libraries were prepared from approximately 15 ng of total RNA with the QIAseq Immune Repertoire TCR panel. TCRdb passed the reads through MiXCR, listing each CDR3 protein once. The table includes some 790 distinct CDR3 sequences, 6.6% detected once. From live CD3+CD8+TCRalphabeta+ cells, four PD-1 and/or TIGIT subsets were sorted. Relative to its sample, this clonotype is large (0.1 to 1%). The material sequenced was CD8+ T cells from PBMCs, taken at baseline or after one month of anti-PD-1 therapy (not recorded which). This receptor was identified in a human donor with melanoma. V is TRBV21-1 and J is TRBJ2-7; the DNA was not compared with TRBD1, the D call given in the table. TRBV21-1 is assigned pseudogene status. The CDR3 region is CASAPGDSYEQYF. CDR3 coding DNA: TGTGCCAGCGCCCCTGGGGATTCCTACGAGCAGTACTTC.